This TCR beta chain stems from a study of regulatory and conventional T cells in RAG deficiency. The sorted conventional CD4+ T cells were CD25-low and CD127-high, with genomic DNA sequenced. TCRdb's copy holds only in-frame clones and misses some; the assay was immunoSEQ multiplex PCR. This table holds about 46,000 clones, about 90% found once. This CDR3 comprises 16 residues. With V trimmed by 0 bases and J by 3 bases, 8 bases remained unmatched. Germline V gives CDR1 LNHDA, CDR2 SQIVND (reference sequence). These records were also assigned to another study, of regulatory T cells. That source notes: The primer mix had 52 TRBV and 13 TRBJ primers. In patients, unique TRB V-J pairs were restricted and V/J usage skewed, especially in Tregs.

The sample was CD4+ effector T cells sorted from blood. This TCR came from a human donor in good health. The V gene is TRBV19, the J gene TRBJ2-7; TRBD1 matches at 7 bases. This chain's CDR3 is CASSIDFPGQNYEQYF. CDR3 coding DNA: TGTGCCAGTAGTATAGACTTCCCGGGACAGAACTACGAGCAGTACTTC.